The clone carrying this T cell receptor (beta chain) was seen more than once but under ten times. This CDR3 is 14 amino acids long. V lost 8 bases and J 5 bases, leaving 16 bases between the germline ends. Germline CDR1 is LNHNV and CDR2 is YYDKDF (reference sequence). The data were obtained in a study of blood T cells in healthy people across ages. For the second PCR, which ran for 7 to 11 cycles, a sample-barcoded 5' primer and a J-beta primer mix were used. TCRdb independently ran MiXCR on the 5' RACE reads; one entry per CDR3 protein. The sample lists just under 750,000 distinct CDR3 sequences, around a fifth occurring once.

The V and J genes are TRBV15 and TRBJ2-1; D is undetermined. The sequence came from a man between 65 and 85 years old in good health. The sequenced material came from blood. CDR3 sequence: CATALSGSNNEQFF. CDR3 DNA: TGTGCCACCGCCCTCTCGGGCAGTAACAATGAGCAGTTCTTC.